This T cell receptor beta chain emerged from a study of cytomegalovirus exposure and HLA in healthy donors. Study conclusions and caveats: The investigators catalogued 150 to 200 TCR beta chains as cytomegalovirus-associated. Another analysis was done later, and it associated approximately 17,000 TCR beta sequences with HLA alleles at 0.05 false discovery rate.

In the PCR, 60 Vbeta and 13 Jbeta primers were used. Using immunoSEQ multiplex PCR, the repertoire was profiled, and TCRdb retains in-frame clones only, with some absent. The table includes under 150,000 clones, less than 80% detected once. About this clone: Its antigen is still unknown. The junction differs from germline at one of its ends, possibly a read error.

Germline V gene sequence: CDR1 SNHLY, CDR2 FYNNEI. This CDR3 has 15 amino acids. Source material: PBMCs. The clonotype originates from a woman in her fifties or sixties in good health and CMV-seropositive. The rearrangement joins TRBV2 to TRBJ2-7; 14 bases fit TRBD2. CDR3 nucleotides: TGTGCCAGCAGACGACTAGCGGGGGGGCCCTACGGGCAGTACTTC. Its translation is CASRRLAGGPYGQYF.